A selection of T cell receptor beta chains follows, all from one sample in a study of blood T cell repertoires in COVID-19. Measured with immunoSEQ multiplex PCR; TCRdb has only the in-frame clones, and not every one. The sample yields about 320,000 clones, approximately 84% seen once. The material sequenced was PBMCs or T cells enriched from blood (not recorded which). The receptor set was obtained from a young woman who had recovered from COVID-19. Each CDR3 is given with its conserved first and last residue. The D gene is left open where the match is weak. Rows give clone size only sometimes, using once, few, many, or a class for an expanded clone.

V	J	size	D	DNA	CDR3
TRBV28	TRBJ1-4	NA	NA	TGTGCCAGCAGGCCTTCGGGCTCTACGGGAAATGAAAAACTGTTTTTT	CASRPSGSTGNEKLFF
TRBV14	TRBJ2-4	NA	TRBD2	TGTGCCAGCAGCCACGGACTAGCGGGGTCGATGTCCAAAAACATTCAGTACTTC	CASSHGLAGSMSKNIQYF
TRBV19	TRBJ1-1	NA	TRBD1	TGTGCCAGTAGTACCCCGGACAGGGGAGCTTTCTTT	CASSTPDRGAFF
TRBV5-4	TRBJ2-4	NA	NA	TGTGCCAGCAGCTCGCCGGGCAGGGAAGGCAAAAACATTCAGTACTTC	CASSSPGREGKNIQYF
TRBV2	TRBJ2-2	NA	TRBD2	TGTGCCAGCAGTGTGGATAGCGGGTATACCGGGGAGCTGTTTTTT	CASSVDSGYTGELFF
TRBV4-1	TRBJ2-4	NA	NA	TGCGCCAGCAGCCAAGATGGGTCTGGCGGCTACGTAGCCAAAAACATTCAGTACTTC	CASSQDGSGGYVAKNIQYF
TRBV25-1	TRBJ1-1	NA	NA	TGTGCCAGCACGAGAGGGATGCAGAACACTGAAGCTTTCTTT	CASTRGMQNTEAFF
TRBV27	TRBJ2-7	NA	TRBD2	TGTGCCAGCAGTGGTACGAGCGGGAGATATCACGAGCAGTACTTC	CASSGTSGRYHEQYF
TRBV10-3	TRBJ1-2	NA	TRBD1	TGTGCCATCAGTGAGAGGAGGGGGCCCAGAGACATAAGTGGCTACACCTTC	CAISERRGPRDISGYTF
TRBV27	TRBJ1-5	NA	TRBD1	TGTGCCAGCAGTCGAAGGACAGGGGGGTTTAGCAATCAGCCCCAGCATTTT	CASSRRTGGFSNQPQHF
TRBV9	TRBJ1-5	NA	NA	TGTGCCAGCAGCGTACAGAGCAATCAGCCCCAGCATTTT	CASSVQSNQPQHF
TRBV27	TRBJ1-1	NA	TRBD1	TGTGCCAGCACCAGGGGACAGGGGGCCTCTGAAGCTTTCTTT	CASTRGQGASEAFF
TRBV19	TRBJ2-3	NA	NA	TGTGCCAGTAGTTCTGGCGGGAGCACAGATACGCAGTATTTT	CASSSGGSTDTQYF
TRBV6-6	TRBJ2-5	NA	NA	TGTGCCAGCAGGTCACTGATTGGAGAGACCCAGTACTTC	CASRSLIGETQYF
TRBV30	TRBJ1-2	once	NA	TGTGCCTGGAGTGGAGGGGGCTATGGCTACACCTTC	CAWSGGGYGYTF
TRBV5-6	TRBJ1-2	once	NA	TGTGCCAGCAGCTTGGGAGTTGGCTACACCTTC	CASSLGVGYTF
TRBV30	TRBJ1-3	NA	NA	TGTGCCTGGAGTGCCAGGCGGGACACCATATATTTT	CAWSARRDTIYF
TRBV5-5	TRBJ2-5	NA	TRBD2	TGTGCCAGCAGCTTGGGACTAGCGGGGACCTCCTTCGGGGAGACCCAGTACTTC	CASSLGLAGTSFGETQYF
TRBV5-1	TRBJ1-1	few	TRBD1	TGCGCCAGCAGCACGGGACAGGGGGACACTGAAGCTTTCTTT	CASSTGQGDTEAFF
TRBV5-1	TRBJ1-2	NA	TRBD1	TGCGCCAGCAGCTTGGCCTCGACAGGGAGAAGTGGCTACACCTTC	CASSLASTGRSGYTF
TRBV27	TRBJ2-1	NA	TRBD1	TGTGCCAGCAGTTTATGGGACAGGGGGCTTCGGTTCTTC	CASSLWDRGLRFF
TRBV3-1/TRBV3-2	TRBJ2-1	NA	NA	TGTGCCAGCAGCCAAAGGAATCAGGGGTGGAATGAGCAGTTCTTC	CASSQRNQGWNEQFF
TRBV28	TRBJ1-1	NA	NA	TGTGCCAGCAGTTTAGCTTCTGCAGGGTCCACTGAAGCTTTCTTT	CASSLASAGSTEAFF
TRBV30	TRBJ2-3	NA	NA	TGTGCCTGGACCCGGGGGTACATGGGCACAGATACGCAGTATTTT	CAWTRGYMGTDTQYF
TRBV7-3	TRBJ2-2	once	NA	TGTGCCAGCAGCTTACAAGCAGGAATAAACACCGGGGAGCTGTTTTTT	CASSLQAGINTGELFF
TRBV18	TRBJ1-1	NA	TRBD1	TGTGCCAGCTCACCACTTCAGGGGACAGGGCAGCCTGAAGCTTTCTTT	CASSPLQGTGQPEAFF
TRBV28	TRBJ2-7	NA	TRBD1	TGTGCCAGCAGTCCCTGGACAGGAGCCTACGAGCAGTACTTC	CASSPWTGAYEQYF
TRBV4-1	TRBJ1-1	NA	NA	TGCGCCAGCAGCCAACTAGCTCTCAGTCAGGCTTTCTTT	CASSQLALSQAFF
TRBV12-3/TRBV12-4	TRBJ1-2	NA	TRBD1	TGTGCCAGCAGTAGGGGGCAAACCTATGGCTACACCTTC	CASSRGQTYGYTF
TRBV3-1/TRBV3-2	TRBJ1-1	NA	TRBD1	TGTGCCAGCAGCCAAGGACAGGGTCGCACTGAAGCTTTCTTT	CASSQGQGRTEAFF
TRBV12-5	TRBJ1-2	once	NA	TGTGCTAGTGCCCAGGGGTTGGACTATGGCTACACCTTC	CASAQGLDYGYTF
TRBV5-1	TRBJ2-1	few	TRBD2	TGCGCCAGCAGCCCAGGACTAGCGGGAGGATGGGGCAATGAGCAGTTCTTC	CASSPGLAGGWGNEQFF
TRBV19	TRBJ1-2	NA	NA	TGTGCCAGTAGCCTCCCTTTAGCTAACTATGGCTACACCTTC	CASSLPLANYGYTF
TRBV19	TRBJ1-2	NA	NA	TGTGCCAGTAGTATAGATGAGGCAGATGGCTACACCTTC	CASSIDEADGYTF
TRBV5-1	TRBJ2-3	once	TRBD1	TGCGCCAGCAGCCAAAACCCCGGGACAGGGGGGGATACGCAGTATTTT	CASSQNPGTGGDTQYF
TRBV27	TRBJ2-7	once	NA	TGTGCCAGCACCGAACAGGCCCAGATGAAACAGTACTTC	CASTEQAQMKQYF
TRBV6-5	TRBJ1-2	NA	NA	TGTGCCAGCAGTTACGCCTGGGACACCTTCTATGGCTACACCTTC	CASSYAWDTFYGYTF
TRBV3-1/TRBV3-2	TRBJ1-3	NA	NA	TGTGCCAGCAGCCCATTTAACTGGGGGGAAGCTGGAAACACCATATATTTT	CASSPFNWGEAGNTIYF
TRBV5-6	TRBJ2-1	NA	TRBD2	TGTGCCAGCAGCTTGCTAGCGGGGGTCTACAATGAGCAGTTCTTC	CASSLLAGVYNEQFF
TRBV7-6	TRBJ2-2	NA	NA	TGTGCCAGCAGCTTGTTAGCGAGTGACACCGGGGAGCTGTTTTTT	CASSLLASDTGELFF
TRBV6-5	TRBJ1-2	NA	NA	TGTGCCAGCAGTTACTCGAAAGGGGGGGCGAGGGGCTACACCTTC	CASSYSKGGARGYTF
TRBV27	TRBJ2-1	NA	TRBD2	TGTGCCAGCAGTTTTACTAGCGGGGGCTACAATGAGCAGTTCTTC	CASSFTSGGYNEQFF
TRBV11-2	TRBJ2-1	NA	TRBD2	TGTGCCAGCAGCGCCGGGCCGGGGGGTACCTACAATGAGCAGTTCTTC	CASSAGPGGTYNEQFF
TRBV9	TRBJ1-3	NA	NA	TGTGCCAGCAGCGTAGGAGATGGAAACACCATATATTTT	CASSVGDGNTIYF
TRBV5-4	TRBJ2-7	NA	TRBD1	TGTGCCAGCAGCTTGGAGGACAGGGTAAACGAGCAGTACTTC	CASSLEDRVNEQYF
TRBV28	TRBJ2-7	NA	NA	TGTGCCAGCACCCTACTTAGCAAAAACGAGCAGTACTTC	CASTLLSKNEQYF
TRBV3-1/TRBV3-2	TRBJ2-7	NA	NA	TGTGCCAGCAGTCCCACAGGGCACGAGCAGTACTTC	CASSPTGHEQYF
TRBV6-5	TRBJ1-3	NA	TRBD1	TGTGCCAGCAGTTACGGGACAGGGTACTCTGGAAACACCATATATTTT	CASSYGTGYSGNTIYF
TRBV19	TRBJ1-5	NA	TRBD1	TGTGCCAGTAGTCACTACAGGGGAGAAGGACAGCCCCAGCATTTT	CASSHYRGEGQPQHF
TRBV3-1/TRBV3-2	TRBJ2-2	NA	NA	TGTGCCAGCAGCTCCCTCGGGGAGCTGTTTTTT	CASSSLGELFF
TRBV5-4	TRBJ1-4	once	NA	TGTGCCAGCAGTTCCACGGGGGGGAGTGAAAAACTGTTTTTT	CASSSTGGSEKLFF
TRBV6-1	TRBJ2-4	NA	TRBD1	TGTGCCAGCAGTGAGGTCCAGGGGGCGCGGGGCAAAAACATTCAGTACTTC	CASSEVQGARGKNIQYF
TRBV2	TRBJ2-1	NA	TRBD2	TGTGCCAGCACCTTGGCGGGAGGCCCCTTCAATGAGCAGTTCTTC	CASTLAGGPFNEQFF
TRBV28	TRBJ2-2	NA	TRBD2	TGTGCCAGCAGTGGGACTAGCGGGAGTAGGCGTACCGGGGAGCTGTTTTTT	CASSGTSGSRRTGELFF
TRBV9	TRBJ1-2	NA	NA	TGTGCCAGCAGCGTAGGAGTCCAGGGGTACTATGGCTACACCTTC	CASSVGVQGYYGYTF
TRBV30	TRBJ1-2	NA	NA	TGTGCCTGGACTTCGGACATTATAATCTATGGCTACACCTTC	CAWTSDIIIYGYTF
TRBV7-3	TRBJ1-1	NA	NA	TGTGCCAGCAGCTTATCCCCGGGGGTTGAGAACACTGAAGCTTTCTTT	CASSLSPGVENTEAFF
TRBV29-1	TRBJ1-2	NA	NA	TGCAGCGTTGAAGTGCCAGGGGACTATGGCTACACCTTC	CSVEVPGDYGYTF
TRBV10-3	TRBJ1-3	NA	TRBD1	TGTGCCATCAGGGGGGACAGGGTGAGCTCTGGAAACACCATATATTTT	CAIRGDRVSSGNTIYF
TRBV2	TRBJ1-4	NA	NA	TGTGCCAGTAGTGGTAATTTCCGGAAACTGTTTTTT	CASSGNFRKLFF